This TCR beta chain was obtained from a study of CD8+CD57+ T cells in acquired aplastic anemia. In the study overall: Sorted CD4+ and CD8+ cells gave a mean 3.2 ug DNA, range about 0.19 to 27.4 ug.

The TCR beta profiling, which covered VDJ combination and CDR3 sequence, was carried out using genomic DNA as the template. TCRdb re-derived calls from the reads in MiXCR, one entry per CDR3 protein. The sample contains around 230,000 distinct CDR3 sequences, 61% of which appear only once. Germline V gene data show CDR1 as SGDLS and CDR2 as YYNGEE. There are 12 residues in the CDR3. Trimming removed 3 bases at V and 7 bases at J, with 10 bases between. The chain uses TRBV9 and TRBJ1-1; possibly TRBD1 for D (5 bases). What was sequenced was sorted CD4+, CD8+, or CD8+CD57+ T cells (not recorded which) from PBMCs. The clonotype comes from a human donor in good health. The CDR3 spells CASSGGDSEAFF. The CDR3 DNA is TGTGCCAGCAGCGGAGGAGACAGTGAAGCTTTCTTT.